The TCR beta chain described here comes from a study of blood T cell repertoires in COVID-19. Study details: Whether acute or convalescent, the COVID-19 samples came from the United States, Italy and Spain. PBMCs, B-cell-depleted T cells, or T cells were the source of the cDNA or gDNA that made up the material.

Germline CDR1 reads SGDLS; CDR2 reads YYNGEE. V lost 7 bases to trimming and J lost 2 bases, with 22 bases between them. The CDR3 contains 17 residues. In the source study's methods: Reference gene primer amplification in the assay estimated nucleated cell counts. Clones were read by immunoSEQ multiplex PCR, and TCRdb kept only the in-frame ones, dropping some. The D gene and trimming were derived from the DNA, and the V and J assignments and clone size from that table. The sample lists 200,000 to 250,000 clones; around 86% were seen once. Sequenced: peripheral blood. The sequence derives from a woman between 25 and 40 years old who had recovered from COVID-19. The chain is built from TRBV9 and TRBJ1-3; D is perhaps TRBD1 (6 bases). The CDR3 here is CASGGPFGDIPGNTIYF. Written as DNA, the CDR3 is TGTGCCAGCGGGGGCCCCTTCGGGGATATTCCTGGAAACACCATATATTTT.